This T cell receptor beta chain came from a study of blood T cells in healthy people across ages. Study results and caveats: Diversity was estimated from one million T cells, and these estimates were considered underestimates. Any changes in expanded clonotypes were possibly confounded, as donor CMV status remained unknown.

Every donor contributed around 10 milliliters of peripheral blood by blood draw. Regarding this clonotype: The antigen is not known.

There are 15 residues in the CDR3. Germline CDR1 DFQATT, CDR2 SNEGSKA (reference sequence). V shed 1 base, J shed 5 bases, and the junction held 3 bases outside the gene matches. Then a second PCR, running roughly 7 to 11 cycles, was carried out with a sample-barcoded 5' primer and a J-beta primer mix. Each of the cDNA molecules was tagged by a template-switch adaptor with 12 random nucleotides. Each CDR3 protein gets one entry after TCRdb re-called the 5' RACE reads with MiXCR. The repertoire includes almost 800,000 distinct CDR3 sequences, 58% of them detected once, and roughly 22% sits in the top ten.

The material sequenced was blood. The rearrangement links TRBV20-1 to TRBJ2-1; 12 positions agree with TRBD2. The receptor comes from a man younger than 45 in good health. CDR3 in DNA: TGCAGTGCTAGAGGACTAGCGGGGGCCCACAATGAGCAGTTCTTC. Translation: CSARGLAGAHNEQFF.